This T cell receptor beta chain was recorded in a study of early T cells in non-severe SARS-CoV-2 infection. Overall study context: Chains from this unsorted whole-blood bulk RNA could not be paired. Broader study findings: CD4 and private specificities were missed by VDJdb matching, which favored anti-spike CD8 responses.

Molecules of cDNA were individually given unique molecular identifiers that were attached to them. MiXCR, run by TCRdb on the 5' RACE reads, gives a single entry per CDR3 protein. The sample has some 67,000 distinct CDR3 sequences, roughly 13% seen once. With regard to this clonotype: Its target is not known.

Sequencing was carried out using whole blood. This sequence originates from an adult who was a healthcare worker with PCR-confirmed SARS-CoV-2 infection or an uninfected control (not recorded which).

The CDR3 loop is CASRDDYEQYF. The CDR3 DNA reads TGTGCCAGCAGGGACGACTACGAGCAGTACTTC. The chain employs TRBV12-3 or TRBV12-4 and TRBJ2-7; D gene uncertain. This CDR3 contains 11 residues. The germline V and J ends were trimmed by 6 bases and 3 bases, with 6 bases remaining between them.